Shown below are 14 T cell receptor beta chains from a single sample sequenced in a study of shared clonotypes between healthy human individuals. Libraries were prepared by immunoSEQ multiplex PCR; TCRdb keeps only in-frame clonotypes and omits some of them. The data contain 980,000 or so clones, 60% to 85% of them singletons. Material: memory CD4+ T cells sorted from blood. Sample subset: CD45RA-negative fraction. The receptor source for this set is a young man in good health.

A note on this clone: Other DNA sequences from this sample encode an identical CDR3 as well. The chain has TRBV2 and TRBJ1-1; no firm D call. CDR1 and CDR2 (germline): SNHLY, FYNNEI. The CDR3 is 13 residues long. V lost 4 bases and J 1 base, leaving 7 bases between the germline ends. The CDR3 sequence: CASSVLENTEAFF. DNA of the CDR3: TGTGCCAGCAGTGTTCTGGAGAACACTGAAGCTTTCTTT.

The V call is TRBV4-1, the J call TRBJ2-7; D is perhaps TRBD1 or TRBD2 (7 bases each). V lost 4 bases and J lost 5, with 18 bases in between. This CDR3 contains 15 residues. Germline CDR1 MGHRA, CDR2 YSYEKL. CDR3 coding DNA: TGCGCCAGCAGCCGAGCGGGACAGCCGGGGGACGAGCAGTACTTC. It encodes CASSRAGQPGDEQYF.

A single count supports this clone. V gene TRBV28 combines with J gene TRBJ1-3; D ambiguous. V lost 5 bases, J lost 0 bases, and 11 bases lay in between. CDR1 and CDR2 (germline): MDHEN, SYDVKM. CDR3 length equals 15 residues. The CDR3 protein is CASSDGTISGNTIYF. CDR3 nucleotide sequence: TGTGCCAGCAGTGACGGAACAATCTCTGGAAACACCATATATTTT.

This clone appeared a single time. The chain is built from TRBV6-1 and TRBJ2-1; possibly TRBD2 for D (5 bases). CDR1 is MNHNS, CDR2 SASEGT, per germline. The CDR3 length is 15 residues. The germline V and J ends were trimmed by 5 bases and 7 bases, with 18 bases remaining between them. The CDR3 coding sequence is TGTGCCAGCAGTTCCCAACACGGGGTAAGGAATGAGCAGTTCTTC. Its translation is CASSSQHGVRNEQFF.

V and J are TRBV28 and TRBJ1-5; a possible D gene is TRBD1 (5 bases). V was cut by 6 bases and J by 5 bases, with 11 bases left in between. The germline V gene encodes CDR1 MDHEN and CDR2 SYDVKM. This CDR3 comprises 13 residues. The CDR3 region is CASRQQDYQPQHF. CDR3 bases: TGTGCCAGCAGACAACAGGATTATCAGCCCCAGCATTTT.

Notes on this clone: Just one base apart from a much larger clone, this may be a read error. The chain employs TRBV7-8 and TRBJ1-1, with D perhaps TRBD1 (6 bases). The V gene's germline CDR1 is SGHVS and CDR2 FQNEAQ. The CDR3 covers 14 residues. The V and J ends lost 3 bases and 1 base respectively, with 9 bases between them. DNA for the CDR3: TGTGCCAGCAGCTTGGCCAGGGGGAACACTGAAGCTTTCTTT. Translation: CASSLARGNTEAFF.

V gene TRBV6-5 combines with J gene TRBJ2-5; TRBD1 matches at 7 bases. The V gene end was trimmed by 5 bases and the J gene end by 6 bases; junction bases not matched to a gene: 9. The CDR3 extends over 14 amino acids. Per the germline V gene, CDR1 is MNHEY and CDR2 is SVGAGI. The CDR3 reads CASSTRQGTKTQYF. The CDR3 DNA follows: TGTGCCAGCAGTACCCGACAGGGTACAAAGACCCAGTACTTC.

This clone showed up just once. This chain joins TRBV7-9 and TRBJ2-5; unclear D gene. V lost 3 bases and J 7 bases, leaving 15 bases between the germline ends. This CDR3 is 14 amino acids long. Germline V gives CDR1 SEHNR, CDR2 FQNEAQ (reference sequence). CDR3 in amino acids: CASSFDGIFGTQYF. CDR3 DNA: TGTGCCAGCAGCTTTGATGGGATCTTCGGGACCCAGTACTTC.

The gene calls are TRBV5-1 and TRBJ1-1; no reliable D call. This CDR3 has 14 amino acids. Germline-derived CDR1 and CDR2 are SGHRS and YFSETQ. V gave up 3 bases and J gave up 4 bases, with 13 bases separating them. CDR3 sequence (DNA): TGCGCCAGCAGCTCCGGCCAGGCGACCACTGAAGCTTTCTTT. Residues: CASSSGQATTEAFF.

V and J are TRBV10-3 and TRBJ1-1; no reliable D call. The CDR3 consists of 17 residues. Trimming removed 4 bases at V and 2 bases at J, with 20 bases between. CDR1 and CDR2 from the germline V gene are ENHRY and SYGVKD. The CDR3 here is CAISASPPERTNTEAFF. CDR3 DNA: TGTGCCATCAGTGCAAGCCCGCCAGAGAGAACAAACACTGAAGCTTTCTTT.

V usage is TRBV29-1 and J usage is TRBJ1-1; D gene ambiguous. This CDR3 has 13 amino acids. Trimming stripped 5 bases from V and 1 base from J, with 11 bases between. The germline gives CDR1 SQVTM, CDR2 ANQGSEA. CDR3: CSVSKGTNTEAFF. CDR3 coding DNA: TGCAGCGTTTCTAAGGGAACGAACACTGAAGCTTTCTTT.

The chain links TRBV28 to TRBJ1-1; the D is unclear. Germline assignment: CDR1 MDHEN and CDR2 SYDVKM. Trimming cost V 5 bases and J 1 base, with 17 bases left between them. This CDR3 has 16 residues. Here the CDR3 DNA reads TGTGCCAGCAGTCCCGTCGGGGAGTACGGGAACACTGAAGCTTTCTTT. Protein product: CASSPVGEYGNTEAFF. The full variable domain, in which reference TRBV28 and TRBJ1-1 provide the parts outside the CDR3, is DVKVTQSSRYLVKRTGEKVFLECVQDMDHENMFWYRQDPGLGLRLIYFSYDVKMKEKGDIPEGYSVSREKKERFSLILESASTNQTSMYLCASSPVGEYGNTEAFFGQGTRLTVV.

The chain uses TRBV18 and TRBJ1-4, with TRBD1 as a possible D gene (5 bases). Germline values: CDR1 KGHSH, CDR2 LQKENI. The CDR3 is 16 amino acids. Between the trimmed V and J ends, which lost 2 bases and 7 bases, there was a span of 17 bases. The CDR3: CASSPKIQGGTEKLFF. The CDR3 nucleotides are TGTGCCAGCTCACCAAAGATCCAGGGTGGAACTGAAAAACTGTTTTTT.

The rearrangement joins TRBV27 to TRBJ1-2; unclear D gene. The CDR3 consists of 15 residues. Looked up from germline, CDR1 is MNHEY and CDR2 is SMNVEV (reference sequence). Trimming shortened V by 0 bases and J by 4 bases, and 12 bases separated the two germline ends. The CDR3: CASSLSTPQAYGYTF. The CDR3 nucleotides read TGTGCCAGCAGTTTATCGACCCCCCAGGCCTATGGCTACACCTTC.